This T cell receptor beta chain was profiled in a study of control samples from healthy donors and cancer patients. The CDR3 runs to 15 residues. The germline CDR1 and CDR2 sequences are DFQATT and SNEGSKA (reference sequence). V lost 3 bases and J 0 bases, leaving 13 bases between the germline ends. The repertoire was sequenced with immunoSEQ multiplex PCR; TCRdb's copy has only in-frame clones and lacks some. This table holds over 100,000 clones, about nine tenths found once. The clonotype originates from a man aged 35-49 years in good health. The rearrangement uses TRBV20-1 and TRBJ2-3; D ambiguous. Sequencing was done on a sample of blood. CDR3 nucleotide sequence: TGCAGTGCTAGTCCGCCGGAAACTAGCACAGATACGCAGTATTTT. Protein product: CSASPPETSTDTQYF.